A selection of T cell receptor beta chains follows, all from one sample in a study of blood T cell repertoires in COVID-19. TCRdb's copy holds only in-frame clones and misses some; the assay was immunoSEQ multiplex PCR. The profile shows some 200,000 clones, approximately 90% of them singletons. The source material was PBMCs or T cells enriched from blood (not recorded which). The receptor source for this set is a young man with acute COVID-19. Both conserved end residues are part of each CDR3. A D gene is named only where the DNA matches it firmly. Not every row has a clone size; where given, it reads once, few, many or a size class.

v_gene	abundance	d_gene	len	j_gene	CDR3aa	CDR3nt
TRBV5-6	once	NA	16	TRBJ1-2	CASSLPGLQANYGYTF	TGTGCCAGCAGCTTGCCGGGACTGCAAGCTAACTATGGCTACACCTTC
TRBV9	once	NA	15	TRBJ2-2	CASSVYVGNTGELFF	TGTGCCAGCAGCGTATATGTCGGGAACACCGGGGAGCTGTTTTTT
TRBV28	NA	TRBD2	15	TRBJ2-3	CASSSAGGHEDTQYF	TGTGCCAGCAGTTCAGCGGGAGGGCATGAAGATACGCAGTATTTT
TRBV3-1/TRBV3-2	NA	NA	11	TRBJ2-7	CASSYTYEQYF	TGTGCCAGCAGCTACACATACGAGCAGTACTTC
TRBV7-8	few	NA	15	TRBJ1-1	CASRPPGGINTEAFF	TGTGCCAGCAGGCCCCCCGGGGGGATTAACACTGAAGCTTTCTTT
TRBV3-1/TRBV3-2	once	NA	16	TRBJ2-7	CASSPTPTGSSYEQYF	TGTGCCAGCAGCCCGACCCCCACGGGGAGCTCCTACGAGCAGTACTTC
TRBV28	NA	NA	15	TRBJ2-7	CASNQGGRDSYEQYF	TGTGCCAGCAACCAAGGGGGACGGGACTCCTACGAGCAGTACTTC
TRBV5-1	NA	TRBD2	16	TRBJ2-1	CASSPGAVAGHNEQFF	TGCGCCAGCAGCCCCGGCGCTGTAGCGGGCCACAATGAGCAGTTCTTC
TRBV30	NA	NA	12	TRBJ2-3	CAWDLGTDTQYF	TGTGCCTGGGACCTAGGCACAGATACGCAGTATTTT
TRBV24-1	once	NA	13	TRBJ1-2	CATRGGQSYGYTF	TGTGCCACCAGGGGCGGACAAAGCTATGGCTACACCTTC
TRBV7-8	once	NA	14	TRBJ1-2	CASSLFYQVSGYTF	TGTGCCAGCAGCTTATTCTATCAGGTTTCTGGCTACACCTTC
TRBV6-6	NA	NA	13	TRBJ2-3	CASTPRGTDTQYF	TGTGCCAGCACCCCCAGGGGAACAGATACGCAGTATTTT
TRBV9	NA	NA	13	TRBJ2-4	CASSVEVENIQYF	TGTGCCAGCAGCGTAGAAGTGGAGAACATTCAGTACTTC
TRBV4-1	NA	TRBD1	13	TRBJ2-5	CASSQTGVETQYF	TGCGCCAGCAGTCAAACAGGGGTAGAGACCCAGTACTTC
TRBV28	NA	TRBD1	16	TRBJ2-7	CASSPTGTEKNYEQYF	TGTGCCAGCAGTCCTACCGGGACAGAAAAAAACTACGAGCAGTACTTC
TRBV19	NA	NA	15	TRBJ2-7	CASSMSPGLTYEQYF	TGTGCCAGTAGTATGTCTCCGGGACTCACCTACGAGCAGTACTTC
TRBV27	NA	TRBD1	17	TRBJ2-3	CASSLTPHRGQTDTQYF	TGTGCCAGCAGTTTAACCCCGCACAGGGGGCAAACAGATACGCAGTATTTT
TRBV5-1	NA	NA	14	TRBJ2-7	CASSGGQTFYEQYF	TGCGCCAGCAGCGGCGGGCAAACCTTCTACGAGCAGTACTTC
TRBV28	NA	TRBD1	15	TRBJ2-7	CASSLRGQGAGEQYF	TGTGCCAGCAGTTTACGGGGACAGGGGGCCGGCGAGCAGTACTTC
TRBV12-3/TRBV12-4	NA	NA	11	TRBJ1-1	CASSSGVLAFF	TGTGCCAGCAGCTCAGGGGTTCTAGCTTTCTTT
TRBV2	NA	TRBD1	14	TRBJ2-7	CASSERDRAYEQYF	TGTGCCAGCAGTGAGCGGGACAGGGCCTACGAGCAGTACTTC
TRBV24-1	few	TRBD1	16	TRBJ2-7	CATSDFSRTGGYEQYF	TGTGCCACCAGTGATTTCAGTAGGACAGGGGGATACGAGCAGTACTTC
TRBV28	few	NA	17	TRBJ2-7	CASSLNDFGPPSYEQYF	TGTGCCAGCAGTTTAAATGACTTTGGTCCCCCCTCCTACGAGCAGTACTTC
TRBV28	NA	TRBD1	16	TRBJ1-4	CASSQPWTGEGEKLFF	TGTGCCAGCAGTCAACCCTGGACAGGGGAAGGTGAAAAACTGTTTTTT
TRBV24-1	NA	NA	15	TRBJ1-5	CATGGIRGDNQPQHF	TGTGCCACGGGAGGGATCAGAGGGGACAATCAGCCCCAGCATTTT
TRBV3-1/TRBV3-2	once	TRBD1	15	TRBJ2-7	CASSQEGTGSYEQYF	TGTGCCAGCAGCCAAGAAGGGACAGGGTCCTACGAGCAGTACTTC
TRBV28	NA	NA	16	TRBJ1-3	CASSPSTGPHANTIYF	TGTGCCAGCAGTCCGTCCACAGGGCCCCACGCAAACACCATATATTTT
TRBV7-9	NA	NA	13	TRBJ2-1	CASSRTVGNEQFF	TGTGCCAGCAGCCGGACAGTAGGGAATGAGCAGTTCTTC
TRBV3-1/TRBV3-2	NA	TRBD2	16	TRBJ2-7	CASSHGLAGTSYEQYF	TGTGCCAGCAGCCATGGACTAGCGGGGACCTCCTACGAGCAGTACTTC
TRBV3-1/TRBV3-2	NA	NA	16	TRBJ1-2	CASSQEFTGANYGYTF	TGTGCCAGCAGCCAAGAATTTACAGGTGCTAACTATGGCTACACCTTC
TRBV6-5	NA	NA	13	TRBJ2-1	CASSFTVSNEQFF	TGTGCCAGCAGTTTTACAGTCTCCAATGAGCAGTTCTTC
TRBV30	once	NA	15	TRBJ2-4	CAWSVIQGGVNIQYF	TGTGCCTGGAGTGTGATACAGGGTGGGGTGAACATTCAGTACTTC
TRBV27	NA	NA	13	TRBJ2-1	CASSWTDYNEQFF	TGTGCCAGCAGTTGGACAGACTACAATGAGCAGTTCTTC
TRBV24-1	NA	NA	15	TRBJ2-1	CATSDFQGTYNEQFF	TGTGCCACCAGTGATTTCCAGGGGACCTACAATGAGCAGTTCTTC
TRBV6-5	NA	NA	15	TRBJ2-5	CASNPLTGSGETQYF	TGTGCCAGCAACCCCCTGACTGGGTCCGGGGAGACCCAGTACTTC
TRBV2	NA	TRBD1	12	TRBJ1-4	CATNRGGEKLFF	TGTGCCACAAACAGGGGAGGTGAAAAACTGTTTTTT
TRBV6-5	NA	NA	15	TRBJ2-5	CASSRDTASRETQYF	TGTGCCAGCAGCCGGGACACCGCCTCCAGGGAGACCCAGTACTTC
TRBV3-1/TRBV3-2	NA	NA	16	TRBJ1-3	CASSQARQSSGNTIYF	TGTGCCAGCAGCCAAGCTCGACAGAGCTCTGGAAACACCATATATTTT
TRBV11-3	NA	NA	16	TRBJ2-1	CASRGFAGRDSNEQFF	TGTGCCAGCAGAGGGTTTGCCGGGAGGGACAGCAATGAGCAGTTCTTC
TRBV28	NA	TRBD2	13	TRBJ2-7	CASQVGTNYEQYF	TGTGCCAGCCAGGTCGGGACTAATTACGAGCAGTACTTC
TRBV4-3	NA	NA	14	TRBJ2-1	CASSQNTGDRQQFF	TGCGCCAGCAGCCAAAATACCGGGGATCGGCAGCAGTTCTTC
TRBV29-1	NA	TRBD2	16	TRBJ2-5	CSVEDLGLAVQETQYF	TGCAGCGTTGAGGATTTAGGGCTAGCGGTTCAAGAGACCCAGTACTTC
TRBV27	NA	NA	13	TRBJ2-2	CASSFGLAGELFF	TGTGCCAGCAGTTTTGGACTGGCCGGGGAGCTGTTTTTT
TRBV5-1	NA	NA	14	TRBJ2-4	CASKTALGENIQYF	TGCGCCAGCAAGACGGCCTTGGGAGAAAACATTCAGTACTTC
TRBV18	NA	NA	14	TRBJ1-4	CASSGGRANEKLFF	TGTGCCAGCTCAGGAGGTCGAGCTAATGAAAAACTGTTTTTT